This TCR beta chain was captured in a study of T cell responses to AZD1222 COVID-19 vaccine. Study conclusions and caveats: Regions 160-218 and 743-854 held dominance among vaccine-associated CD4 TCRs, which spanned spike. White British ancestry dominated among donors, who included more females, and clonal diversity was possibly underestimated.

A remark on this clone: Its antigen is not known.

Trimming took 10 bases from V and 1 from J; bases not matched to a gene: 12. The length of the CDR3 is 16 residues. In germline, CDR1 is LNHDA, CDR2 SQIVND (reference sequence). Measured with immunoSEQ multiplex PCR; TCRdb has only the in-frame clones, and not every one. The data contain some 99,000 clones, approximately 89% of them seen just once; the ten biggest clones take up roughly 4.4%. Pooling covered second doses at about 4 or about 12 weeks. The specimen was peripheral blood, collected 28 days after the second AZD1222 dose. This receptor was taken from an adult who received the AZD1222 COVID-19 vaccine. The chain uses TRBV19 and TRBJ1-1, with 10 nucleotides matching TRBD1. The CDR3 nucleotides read TGTGCCACCAGGGACAGGGGTAGAGTTGGGAACACTGAAGCTTTCTTT. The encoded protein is CATRDRGRVGNTEAFF.